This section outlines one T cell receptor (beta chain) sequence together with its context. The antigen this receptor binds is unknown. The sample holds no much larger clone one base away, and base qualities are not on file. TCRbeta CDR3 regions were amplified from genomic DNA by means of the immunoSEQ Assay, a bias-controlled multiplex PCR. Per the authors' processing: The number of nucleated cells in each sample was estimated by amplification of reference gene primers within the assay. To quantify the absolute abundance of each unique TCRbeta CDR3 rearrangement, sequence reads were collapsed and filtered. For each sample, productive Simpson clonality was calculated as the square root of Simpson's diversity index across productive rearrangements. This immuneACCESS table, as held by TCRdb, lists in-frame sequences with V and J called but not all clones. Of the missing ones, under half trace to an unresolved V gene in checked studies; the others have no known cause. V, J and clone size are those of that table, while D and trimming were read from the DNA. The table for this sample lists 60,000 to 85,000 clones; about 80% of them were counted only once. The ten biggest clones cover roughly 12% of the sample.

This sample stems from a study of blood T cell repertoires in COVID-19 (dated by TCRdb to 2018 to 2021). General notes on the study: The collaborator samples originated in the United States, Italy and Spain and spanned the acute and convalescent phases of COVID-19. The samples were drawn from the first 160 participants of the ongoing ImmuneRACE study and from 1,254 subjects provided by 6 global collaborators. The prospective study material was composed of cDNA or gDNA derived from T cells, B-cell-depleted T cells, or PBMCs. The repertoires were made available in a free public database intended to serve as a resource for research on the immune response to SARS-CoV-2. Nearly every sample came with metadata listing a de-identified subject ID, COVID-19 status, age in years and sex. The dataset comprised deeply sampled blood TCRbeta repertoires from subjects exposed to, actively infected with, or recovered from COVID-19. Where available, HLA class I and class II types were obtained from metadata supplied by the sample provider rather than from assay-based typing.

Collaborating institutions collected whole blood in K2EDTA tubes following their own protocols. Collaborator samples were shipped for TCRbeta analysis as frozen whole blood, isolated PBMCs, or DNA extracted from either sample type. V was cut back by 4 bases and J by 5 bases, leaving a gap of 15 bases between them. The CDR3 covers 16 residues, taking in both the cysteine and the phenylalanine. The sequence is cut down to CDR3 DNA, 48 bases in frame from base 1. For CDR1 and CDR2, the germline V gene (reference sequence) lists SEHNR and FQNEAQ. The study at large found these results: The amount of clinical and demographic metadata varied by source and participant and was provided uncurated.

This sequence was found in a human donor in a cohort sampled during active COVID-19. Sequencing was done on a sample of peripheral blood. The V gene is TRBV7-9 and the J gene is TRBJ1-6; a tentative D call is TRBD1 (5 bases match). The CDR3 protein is CASSSTGTLNNSPLHF. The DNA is TGTGCCAGCAGCTCTACCGGGACTCTCAATAATTCACCCCTCCACTTT.